This T cell receptor (beta chain) emerged from a study of Graves' ophthalmopathy and Graves' hyperthyroidism. This clonotype was recorded many times. Excluded were patients with other autoimmune diseases, uncontrolled infections, pregnancy or lactation. The TCR beta CDR3 regions underwent amplification from RNA transcripts. After a first-round RT-PCR with HTBI primers, a second-round multiplex PCR was run. MiXCR was run by TCRdb on the multiplex PCR reads, yielding one entry per CDR3 protein. The table lists around 470,000 distinct CDR3 sequences, approximately 15% of them singletons, with approximately 9.8% in the top ten. The CDR3 length is 16 residues. The ends were cut back, 7 bases at V and 0 bases at J, with 18 bases in the middle.

The sequence was obtained from a woman aged 25 to 45 with Graves' ophthalmopathy. Sequenced material: blood. The chain links TRBV12-3 or TRBV12-4 to TRBJ1-1; the D gene is possibly TRBD1 (6 bases). CDR3 in amino acids: CASTSGRGGLNTEAFF. CDR3 DNA sequence: TGTGCCAGCACCTCGGGAAGGGGGGGCTTGAACACTGAAGCTTTCTTT.